This passage covers 16 T cell receptor beta chains from one sample sequenced in a study of identical twins. Each CDR3 protein is one row after TCRdb ran MiXCR on the 5' RACE reads. The table has under 800,000 distinct CDR3 sequences, 20% to 25% seen once; the top ten hold 4% to 4.5%. The data were also submitted as part of a second study, on T cells expressing NK-cell markers.

The specimen sequenced was PBMCs. Source of these receptors: a woman under 30 in good health.

The chain carries TRBV4-3 and TRBJ1-1; D is possibly TRBD1 (6 bases). CDR1 and CDR2 (germline): LGHNA, YSLEER. CDR3 length equals 15 residues. V was trimmed by 1 base and J by 5 bases, leaving 14 bases between them. This CDR3 reads CASSQGGGAVTEAFF. The CDR3 DNA reads as TGCGCCAGCAGCCAAGGAGGGGGGGCAGTGACTGAAGCTTTCTTT.

This clonotype was observed a few times. This chain links TRBV29-1 with TRBJ2-3, with 12 bases that match TRBD2. CDR3 length equals 14 residues. Germline V gene data show CDR1 as SQVTM and CDR2 as ANQGSEA. V was pared by 6 bases and J by 4 bases, with 5 bases of the junction left unmatched. CDR3 nucleotides: TGCAGCGTCGGATCTAGCGGGAGGGCAGATACGCAGTATTTT. This sequence encodes CSVGSSGRADTQYF.

The gene calls are TRBV15 and TRBJ1-2; 10 bases align to TRBD1. The junction had 7 bases not matched to a gene; V was cut back by 8 bases and J by 4 bases. The CDR3 contains 14 residues. Per germline, CDR1 LNHNV and CDR2 YYDKDF (reference sequence). DNA for the CDR3: TGTGCCACCTCTAGGACAGGGGGTTTCTATGGCTACACCTTC. Translating gives CATSRTGGFYGYTF.

This chain connects TRBV7-2 to TRBJ2-7, with D possibly called TRBD1 or TRBD2 (5 bases each). V was shortened by 2 bases and J by 4 bases, with 15 bases between the two germline ends. The germline gives CDR1 SGHTA, CDR2 FQGNSA. This CDR3 has 15 residues. The CDR3, as DNA: TGTGCCAGCAGCTTACAGGGAGAGGGTGGGTACGAGCAGTACTTC. Residues: CASSLQGEGGYEQYF.

This clonotype has at least ten counts. This sequence joins TRBV9 and TRBJ1-1; D not resolved. Per germline, CDR1 SGDLS and CDR2 YYNGEE. The CDR3 runs to 13 residues. Trimming left V 0 bases short and J 1 base short, with 4 bases between. CDR3 protein: CASSVGSNTEAFF. CDR3 DNA: TGTGCCAGCAGCGTAGGGTCGAACACTGAAGCTTTCTTT.

CDR3 in DNA: TGCGCCAGCAGCTGGGCCCGGGACAGCACCAAAGAGACCCAGTACTTC. It translates to CASSWARDSTKETQYF. The J gene is TRBJ2-5, the V gene TRBV5-1; 7 nucleotides match TRBD1. CDR1 SGHRS and CDR2 YFSETQ come from the germline V gene. The CDR3 covers 16 residues. V was clipped by 3 bases and J by 3 bases; unmatched bases: 11.

The table lists this clonotype with a few counts. The V call is TRBV12-3 or TRBV12-4, the J call TRBJ2-1; 7 bases line up with TRBD2. Germline trimming cut 4 bases from V and 12 bases from J; bases unmatched to any gene: 6. CDR3 size: 12 residues. CDR3: CASSYRTRRQFF. CDR3 in DNA: TGTGCCAGCAGTTACCGGACTAGGCGGCAGTTCTTC.

Comment on this clonotype: One end of the junction is discordant with germline, which a read error may explain. Written as DNA, the CDR3 is TGTGCCAGCAGTTACCAAATTTACGGGACAGGGGGATTAACTGGGGCCAACGGCCTGACTTTC. It translates to CASSYQIYGTGGLTGANGLTF. V gene TRBV6-2 or TRBV6-3 combines with J gene TRBJ2-6, with TRBD1 matching over 11 bases. The germline gives CDR1 MNHEY, CDR2 SVGEGT. The CDR3 consists of 21 residues.

The chain has TRBV5-6 and TRBJ1-1, with 7 bases matching TRBD1. The CDR3 runs to 16 residues. Germline V gives CDR1 SGHDT, CDR2 YYEEEE. J was trimmed by 0 bases and V by 4 bases; bases with no gene match: 9. The CDR3 reads CASSLRQGSLNTEAFF. The DNA of the CDR3 is TGTGCCAGCAGCCTACGACAGGGTTCATTGAACACTGAAGCTTTCTTT.

A few counts support this clonotype. The J gene is TRBJ2-7, the V gene TRBV6-5; D is tentatively TRBD1 or TRBD2 (5 bases each). This CDR3 has 12 amino acids. The V end was cut by 6 bases, the J end by 2 bases, with 8 bases between. In germline, CDR1 is MNHEY, CDR2 SVGAGI. This chain's CDR3 is CASRPGPYEQYF. The CDR3, as DNA: TGTGCCAGCAGGCCGGGACCCTACGAGCAGTACTTC.

This clonotype was seen ten or more times. The J gene is TRBJ2-1, the V gene TRBV7-2; no reliable D call. The germline V and J ends were trimmed by 0 bases and 7 bases, with 1 base remaining between them. This CDR3 contains 11 residues. Looked up from germline, CDR1 is SGHTA and CDR2 is FQGNSA. CDR3 residues: CASSLANEQFF. The CDR3 DNA reads as TGTGCCAGCAGCTTAGCGAATGAGCAGTTCTTC.

This clonotype was observed at least ten times. This chain connects TRBV12-3 or TRBV12-4 to TRBJ1-2, with TRBD1 identical over 8 bases. The CDR3 runs to 14 residues. After removal of 3 bases from V and 8 bases from J, the junction contained 8 bases not matched to a gene. Written as DNA, the CDR3 is TGTGCCAGCAGTTTTGGACAGGGTCTGGGAGGCTACACCTTC. The encoded protein is CASSFGQGLGGYTF.

The chain combines TRBV7-2 with TRBJ2-1; 9 bases are shared with TRBD2. The CDR3 contains 17 residues. Per germline, CDR1 SGHTA and CDR2 FQGNSA. Germline trimming cut 4 bases from V and 4 bases from J; bases unmatched to any gene: 11. Here the CDR3 reads CASSYPRRAGGYNEQFF. CDR3 DNA sequence: TGTGCCAGCAGCTACCCCCGTCGAGCGGGAGGTTACAATGAGCAGTTCTTC.

V gene TRBV10-3 combines with J gene TRBJ2-7; D remains unclear. The germline V gene encodes CDR1 ENHRY and CDR2 SYGVKD. The germline V and J ends were trimmed by 6 bases and 0 bases, with 9 bases remaining between them. The CDR3 is made up of 13 amino acids. The CDR3 region has the DNA TGTGCCATCAGCTCACAGAGCTCCTACGAGCAGTACTTC. Encoded protein: CAISSQSSYEQYF.

The chain recombines TRBV5-6 with TRBJ1-2; the D is unclear. Deletions cut 1 base from V and 4 bases from J, with 11 bases between. Per germline, CDR1 SGHDT and CDR2 YYEEEE. CDR3 length: 14 amino acids. This CDR3 reads CASSLSEAVYGYTF. CDR3 bases: TGTGCCAGCAGCTTGTCGGAAGCGGTCTATGGCTACACCTTC.

J is TRBJ2-1 and V is TRBV6-5; 8 bases fit TRBD2. This CDR3 is 17 amino acids long. Germline lookup yields CDR1 MNHEY and CDR2 SVGAGI. V was pared by 0 bases and J by 7 bases, with 11 bases of the junction left unmatched. The CDR3 region is CASSYSPEGLDGNEQFF. In nucleotides, the CDR3 is TGTGCCAGCAGTTACTCACCCGAGGGACTAGACGGGAATGAGCAGTTCTTC.